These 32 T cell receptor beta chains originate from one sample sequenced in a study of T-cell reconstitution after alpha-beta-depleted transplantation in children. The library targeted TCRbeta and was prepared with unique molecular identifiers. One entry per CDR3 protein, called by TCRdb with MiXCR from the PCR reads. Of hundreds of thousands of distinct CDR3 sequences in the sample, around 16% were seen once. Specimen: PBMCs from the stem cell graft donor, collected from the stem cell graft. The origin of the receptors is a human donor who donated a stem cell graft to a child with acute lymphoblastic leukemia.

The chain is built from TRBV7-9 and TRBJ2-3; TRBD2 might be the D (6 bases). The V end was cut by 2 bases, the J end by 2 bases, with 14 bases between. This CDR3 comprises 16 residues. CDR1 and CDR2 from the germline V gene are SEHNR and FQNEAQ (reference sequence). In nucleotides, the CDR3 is TGTGCCAGCAGCTTAAATACGGGAGCCTTCACAGATACGCAGTATTTT. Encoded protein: CASSLNTGAFTDTQYF.

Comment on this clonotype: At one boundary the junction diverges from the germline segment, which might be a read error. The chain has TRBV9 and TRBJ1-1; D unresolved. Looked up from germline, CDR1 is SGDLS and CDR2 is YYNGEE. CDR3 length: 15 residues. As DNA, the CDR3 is TGTGCCAGCAGCGCCTCCCCTGGTCCCAACACTGAAGCTTTCTTC. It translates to CASSASPGPNTEAFF.

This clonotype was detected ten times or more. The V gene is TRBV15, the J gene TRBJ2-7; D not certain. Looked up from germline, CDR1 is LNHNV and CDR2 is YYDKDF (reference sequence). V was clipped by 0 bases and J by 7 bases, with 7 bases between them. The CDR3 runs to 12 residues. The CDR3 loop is CATSREVGEQYF. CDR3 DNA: TGTGCCACCAGCAGAGAAGTAGGGGAGCAGTACTTC.

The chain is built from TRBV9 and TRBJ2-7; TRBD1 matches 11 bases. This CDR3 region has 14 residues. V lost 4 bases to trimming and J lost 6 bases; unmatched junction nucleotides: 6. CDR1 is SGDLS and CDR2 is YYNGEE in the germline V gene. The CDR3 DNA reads TGTGCCAGCAGCTCCGGGACAGGGGGTTTCGAGCAGTACTTC. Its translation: CASSSGTGGFEQYF.

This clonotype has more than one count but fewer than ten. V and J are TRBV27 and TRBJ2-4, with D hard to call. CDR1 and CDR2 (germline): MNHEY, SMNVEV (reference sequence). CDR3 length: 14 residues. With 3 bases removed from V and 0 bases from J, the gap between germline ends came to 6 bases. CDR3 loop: CASSFWGAKNIQYF. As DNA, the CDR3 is TGTGCCAGCAGTTTTTGGGGAGCCAAAAACATTCAGTACTTC.

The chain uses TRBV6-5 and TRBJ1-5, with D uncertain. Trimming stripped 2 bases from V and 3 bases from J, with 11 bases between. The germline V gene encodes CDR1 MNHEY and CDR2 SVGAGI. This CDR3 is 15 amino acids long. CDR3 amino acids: CASSYPGPYNQPQHF. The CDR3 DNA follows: TGTGCCAGCAGTTACCCTGGGCCTTACAATCAGCCCCAGCATTTT.

CDR3 sequence (DNA): TGTGCCAGCAGTTACTCAGGGGACGCTAACTATGGCTACACCTTC. Translation gives CASSYSGDANYGYTF. V usage is TRBV6-5 and J usage is TRBJ1-2, with D possibly TRBD1 on 5 matching bases. CDR3 length: 15 amino acids. Between the trimmed V and J ends, which lost 0 bases and 0 bases, there was a span of 8 bases. Germline assignment: CDR1 MNHEY and CDR2 SVGAGI.

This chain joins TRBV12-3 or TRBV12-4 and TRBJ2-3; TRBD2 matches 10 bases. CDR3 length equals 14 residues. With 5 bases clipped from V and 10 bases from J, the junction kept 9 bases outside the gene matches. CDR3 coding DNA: TGTGCCAGCAGTGCCCGACAAGCGGGAGGGGCGCAGTATTTT. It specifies CASSARQAGGAQYF.

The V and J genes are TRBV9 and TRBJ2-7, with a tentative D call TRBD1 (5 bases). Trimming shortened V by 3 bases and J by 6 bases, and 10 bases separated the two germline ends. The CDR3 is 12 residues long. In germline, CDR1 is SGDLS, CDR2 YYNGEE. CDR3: CASSGAGPEQYF. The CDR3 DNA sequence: TGTGCCAGCAGCGGAGCAGGGCCCGAGCAGTACTTC.

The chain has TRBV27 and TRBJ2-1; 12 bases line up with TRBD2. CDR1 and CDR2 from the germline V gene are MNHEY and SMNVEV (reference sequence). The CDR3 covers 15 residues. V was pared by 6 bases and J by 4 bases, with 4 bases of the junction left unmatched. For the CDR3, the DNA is TGTGCCAGCAGCCGACTAGCGGGAGAGTACAATGAGCAGTTCTTC. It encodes CASSRLAGEYNEQFF.

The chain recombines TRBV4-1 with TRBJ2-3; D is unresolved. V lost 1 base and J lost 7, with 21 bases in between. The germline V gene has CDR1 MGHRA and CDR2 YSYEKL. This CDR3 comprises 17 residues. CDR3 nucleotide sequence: TGCGCCAGCAGCCAAGGTCGAGCGAAAACCCTCCTCAATACGCAGTATTTT. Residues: CASSQGRAKTLLNTQYF.

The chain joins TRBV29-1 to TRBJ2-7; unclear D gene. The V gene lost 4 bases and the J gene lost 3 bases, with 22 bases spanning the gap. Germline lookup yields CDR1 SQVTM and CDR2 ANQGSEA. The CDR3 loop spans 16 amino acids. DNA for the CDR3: TGCAGCGTTGCCGGCGATAGGCAGGAGTCATTCTACGAGCAGTACTTC. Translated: CSVAGDRQESFYEQYF.

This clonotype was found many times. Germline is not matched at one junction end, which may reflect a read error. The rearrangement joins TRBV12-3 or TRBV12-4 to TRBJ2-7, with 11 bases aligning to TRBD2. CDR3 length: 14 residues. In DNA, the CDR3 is TGCGCCAGCAGCTTACTAGCGGGAGTCTACGAGCAGTACTTC. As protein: CASSLLAGVYEQYF.

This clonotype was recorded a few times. The CDR3 loop is CASSQGASGTNEQFF. CDR3 coding DNA: TGTGCCAGCAGCCAAGGGGCTAGCGGGACCAATGAGCAGTTCTTC. This sequence joins TRBV3-1 and TRBJ2-1; 9 bases line up with TRBD2. CDR1 and CDR2 (germline): LGHDT, YNNKEL (reference sequence). V shed 1 base and J 6 bases; nucleotides not matched to a gene: 4. The CDR3 runs 15 residues.

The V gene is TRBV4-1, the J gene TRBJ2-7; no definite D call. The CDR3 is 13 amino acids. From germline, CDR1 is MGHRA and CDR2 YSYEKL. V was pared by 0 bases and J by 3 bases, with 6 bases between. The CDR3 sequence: CASSQDNGYEQYF. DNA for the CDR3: TGCGCCAGCAGCCAAGATAACGGCTACGAGCAGTACTTC.

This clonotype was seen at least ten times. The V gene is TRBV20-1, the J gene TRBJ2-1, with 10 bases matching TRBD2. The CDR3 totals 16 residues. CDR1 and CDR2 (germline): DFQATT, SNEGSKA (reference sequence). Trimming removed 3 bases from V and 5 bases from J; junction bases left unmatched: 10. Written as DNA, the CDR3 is TGCAGTGCTAGCGTACCTACTAGCGGGGATCACAATGAGCAGTTCTTC. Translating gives CSASVPTSGDHNEQFF.

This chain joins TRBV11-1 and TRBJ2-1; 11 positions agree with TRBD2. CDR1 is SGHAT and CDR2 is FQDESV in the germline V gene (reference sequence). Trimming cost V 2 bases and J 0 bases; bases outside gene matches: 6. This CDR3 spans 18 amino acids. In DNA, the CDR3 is TGTGCCAGCAGCTTATTAGCGGGAGGGGAACTCTCCTACAATGAGCAGTTCTTC. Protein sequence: CASSLLAGGELSYNEQFF.

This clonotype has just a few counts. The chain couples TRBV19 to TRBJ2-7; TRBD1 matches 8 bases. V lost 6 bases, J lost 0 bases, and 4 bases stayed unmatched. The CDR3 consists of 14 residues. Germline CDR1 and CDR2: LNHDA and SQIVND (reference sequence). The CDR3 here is CASRIGQGSYEQYF. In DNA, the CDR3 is TGTGCCAGTAGAATTGGACAGGGCTCCTACGAGCAGTACTTC.

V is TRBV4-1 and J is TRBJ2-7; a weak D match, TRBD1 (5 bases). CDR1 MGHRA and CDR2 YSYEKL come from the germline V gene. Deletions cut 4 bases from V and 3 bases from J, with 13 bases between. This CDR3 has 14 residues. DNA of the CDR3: TGCGCCAGCAGCCTTCAGGGTGAGGACTACGAGCAGTACTTC. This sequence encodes CASSLQGEDYEQYF.

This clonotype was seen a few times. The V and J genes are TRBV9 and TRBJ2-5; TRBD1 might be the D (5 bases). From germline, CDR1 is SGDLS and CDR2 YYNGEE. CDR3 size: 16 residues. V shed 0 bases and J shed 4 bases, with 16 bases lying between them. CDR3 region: CASSVEPLGARETQYF. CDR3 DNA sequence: TGTGCCAGCAGCGTAGAACCCTTAGGGGCCAGAGAGACCCAGTACTTC.

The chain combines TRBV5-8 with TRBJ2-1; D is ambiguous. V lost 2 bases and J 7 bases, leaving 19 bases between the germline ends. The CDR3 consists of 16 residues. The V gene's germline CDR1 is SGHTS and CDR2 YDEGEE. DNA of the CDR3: TGTGCCAGCAGCTTCGGCGTCCGAACGGGCGGAAATGAGCAGTTCTTC. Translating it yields CASSFGVRTGGNEQFF.

The CDR3 protein is CASSHPLTGMAFF. The CDR3 DNA reads TGCGCCAGCAGCCATCCCCTGACAGGGATGGCTTTCTTT. The chain has TRBV4-1 and TRBJ1-1, with 7 positions matching TRBD1. Trimming cost V 3 bases and J 11 bases; bases outside gene matches: 9. The CDR3 contains 13 residues. From germline, CDR1 is MGHRA and CDR2 YSYEKL.

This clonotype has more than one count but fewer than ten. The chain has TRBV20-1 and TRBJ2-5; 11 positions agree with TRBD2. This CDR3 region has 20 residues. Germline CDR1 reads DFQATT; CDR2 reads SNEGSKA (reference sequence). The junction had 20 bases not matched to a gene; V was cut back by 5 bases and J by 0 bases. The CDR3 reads CSASPPPGLAELLYQETQYF. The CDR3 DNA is TGCAGTGCTTCCCCACCGCCGGGACTAGCGGAGCTGTTGTACCAAGAGACCCAGTACTTC.

CDR3 nucleotides: TGTGCCATCAGGGATCCTAGCACAGATACGCAGTATTTT. This sequence encodes CAIRDPSTDTQYF. The chain is built from TRBV10-3 and TRBJ2-3; D is uncertain. From germline, CDR1 is ENHRY and CDR2 SYGVKD. The CDR3 spans 13 residues. V shed 6 bases and J shed 0 bases, with 7 bases lying between them.

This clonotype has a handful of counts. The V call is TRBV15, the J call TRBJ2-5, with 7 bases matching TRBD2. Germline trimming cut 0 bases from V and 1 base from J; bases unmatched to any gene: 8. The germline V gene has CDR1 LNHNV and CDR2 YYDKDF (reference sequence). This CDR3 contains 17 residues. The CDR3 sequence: CATSRDSGGESQETQYF. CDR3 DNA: TGTGCCACCAGCAGAGATTCGGGGGGAGAAAGCCAAGAGACCCAGTACTTC.

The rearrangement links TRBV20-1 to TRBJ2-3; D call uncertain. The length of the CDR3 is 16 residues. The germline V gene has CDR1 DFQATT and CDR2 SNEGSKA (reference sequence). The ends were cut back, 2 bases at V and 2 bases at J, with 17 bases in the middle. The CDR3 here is CSARLLGLLPTDTQYF. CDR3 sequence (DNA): TGCAGTGCTAGATTGCTGGGCCTTCTTCCCACAGATACGCAGTATTTT.

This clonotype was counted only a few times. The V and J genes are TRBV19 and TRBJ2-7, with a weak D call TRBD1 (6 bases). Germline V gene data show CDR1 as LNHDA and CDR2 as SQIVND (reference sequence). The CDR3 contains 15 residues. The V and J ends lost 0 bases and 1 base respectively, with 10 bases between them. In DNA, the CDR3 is TGTGCCAGTAGTATAGATCAGGACAGTTCCTACGAGCAGTACTTC. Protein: CASSIDQDSSYEQYF. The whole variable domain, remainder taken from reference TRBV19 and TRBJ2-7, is DGGITQSPKYLFRKEGQNVTLSCEQNLNHDAMYWYRQDPGQGLRLIYYSQIVNDFQKGDIAEGYSVSREKKESFPLTVTSAQKNPTAFYLCASSIDQDSSYEQYFGPGTRLTVT.

The CDR3 is CSGTQGAGTDTQYF. The DNA of the CDR3 is TGCAGCGGTACACAGGGGGCAGGCACAGATACGCAGTATTTT. The V and J genes are TRBV29-1 and TRBJ2-3; TRBD1 aligns across 9 bases. V shed 7 bases and J 1 base; nucleotides not matched to a gene: 6. Germline CDR1 reads SQVTM; CDR2 reads ANQGSEA. The CDR3 loop spans 14 amino acids.

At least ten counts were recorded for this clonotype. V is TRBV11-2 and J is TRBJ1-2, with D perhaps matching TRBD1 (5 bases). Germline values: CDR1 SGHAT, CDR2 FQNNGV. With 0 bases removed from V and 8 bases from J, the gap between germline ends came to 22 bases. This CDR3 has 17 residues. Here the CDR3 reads CASSLEYGGAIGIGYTF. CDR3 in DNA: TGTGCCAGCAGCTTAGAATATGGGGGAGCAATTGGTATAGGCTACACCTTC.

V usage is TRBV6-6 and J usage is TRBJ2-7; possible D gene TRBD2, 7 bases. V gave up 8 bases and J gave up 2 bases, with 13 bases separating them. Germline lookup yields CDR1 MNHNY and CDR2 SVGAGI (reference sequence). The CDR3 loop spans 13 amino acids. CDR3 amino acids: CASRSGDTYEQYF. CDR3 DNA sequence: TGTGCCAGCCGGAGCGGGGACACCTACGAGCAGTACTTC.

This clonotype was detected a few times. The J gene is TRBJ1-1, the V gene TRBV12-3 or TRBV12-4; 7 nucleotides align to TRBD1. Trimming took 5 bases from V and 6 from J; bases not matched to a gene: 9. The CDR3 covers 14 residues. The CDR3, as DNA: TGTGCCAGCAGTCCGGCCGACAGGGAGGCTGAAGCTTTCTTT. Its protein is CASSPADREAEAFF.

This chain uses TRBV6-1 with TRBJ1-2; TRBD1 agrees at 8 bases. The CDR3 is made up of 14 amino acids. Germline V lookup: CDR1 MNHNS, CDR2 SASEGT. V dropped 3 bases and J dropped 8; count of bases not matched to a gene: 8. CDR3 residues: CASSDPDRGNGYTF. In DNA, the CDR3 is TGTGCCAGCAGTGATCCCGACAGGGGCAACGGCTACACCTTC.